The 32 T cell receptor beta chains below were found in one sample sequenced in a study of identical twins. TCRdb ran MiXCR on the 5' RACE reads and lists one entry per CDR3 protein. The table lists hundreds of thousands of distinct CDR3 sequences, 20% to 25% of them singletons, with around 3% in the top ten. These sequences were also reported in another study, on T cells expressing NK-cell markers.

What was sequenced was CD4+ T cells sorted from blood. The receptors come from a woman under 30 in good health.

This clonotype turned up a few times. DNA of the CDR3: TGTGCCAGCAGTCCCAGGGGGGGGAACACTGAAGCTTTCTTT. Protein sequence: CASSPRGGNTEAFF. The chain employs TRBV12-3 or TRBV12-4 and TRBJ1-1; 7 bases agree with TRBD1. This CDR3 has 14 amino acids. The V and J ends lost 5 bases and 1 base, in that order; junction bases with no gene match: 4.

This clonotype has only a few counts. The chain is built from TRBV21-1 and TRBJ2-7; no check of the table's D call, TRBD2, against the DNA was made. TRBV21-1 is a pseudogene segment. The CDR3 is 14 amino acids. The CDR3 DNA reads TGTGCCAGCAGCCTCGCAGGGCCCTCCTACGAGCAGTACTTC. This codes for CASSLAGPSYEQYF.

This clonotype was recorded a few times. The chain is built from TRBV10-3 and TRBJ2-5; D possibly uses TRBD1 or TRBD2 (6 bases each). The V and J ends lost 8 bases and 9 bases respectively, with 19 bases between them. This CDR3 region has 13 residues. The V gene's germline CDR1 is ENHRY and CDR2 SYGVKD. CDR3 amino acids: CAIGPGMEGAQYF. CDR3 DNA: TGTGCCATCGGTCCAGGAATGGAGGGGGCCCAGTACTTC.

This clonotype has a handful of counts. J is TRBJ1-2 and V is TRBV29-1; 9 nucleotides line up with TRBD1. Germline V gene sequence: CDR1 SQVTM, CDR2 ANQGSEA. This CDR3 spans 15 amino acids. J was trimmed by 2 bases and V by 7 bases; bases with no gene match: 11. As DNA, the CDR3 is TGCAGCGCCCGACAGACCGGGACAGGGAACTATGGCTACACCTTC. Residues: CSARQTGTGNYGYTF.

This rearrangement joins TRBV5-1 to TRBJ1-1, with 8 bases lining up with TRBD1. Germline V gene lookup returns CDR1 SGHRS and CDR2 YFSETQ. V dropped 4 bases and J dropped 0; count of bases not matched to a gene: 2. The CDR3 consists of 14 residues. In nucleotides, the CDR3 is TGCGCCAGCAGCCCGACAGGGGTGAACACTGAAGCTTTCTTT. Amino acids: CASSPTGVNTEAFF.

This chain connects TRBV5-1 to TRBJ1-1; D remains ambiguous. CDR1 is SGHRS and CDR2 is YFSETQ in the germline V gene. The V and J ends lost 0 bases and 0 bases respectively, with 12 bases between them. The CDR3 is 16 amino acids. CDR3 protein: CASSLAGPTLNTEAFF. CDR3 coding DNA: TGCGCCAGCAGCTTGGCCGGGCCTACGCTGAACACTGAAGCTTTCTTT.

The V gene is TRBV20-1, the J gene TRBJ2-3, with TRBD2 as a possible D gene (5 bases). V was clipped by 1 base and J by 6 bases, with 8 bases between them. The CDR3 has 12 amino acids. CDR1 and CDR2 (germline): DFQATT, SNEGSKA (reference sequence). The CDR3 coding sequence is TGCAGTGCTAGAGCCTCGGGGGATACGCAGTATTTT. It encodes CSARASGDTQYF.

This clonotype was detected a few times. V is TRBV7-9 and J is TRBJ2-3; 9 bases agree with TRBD2. The CDR3 covers 15 residues. Trimming at V came to 3 bases and at J to 2 bases, leaving 3 bases not matched to a gene. Germline CDR1 and CDR2: SEHNR and FQNEAQ (reference sequence). The CDR3 sequence is CASSLRGGDTDTQYF. Written as DNA, the CDR3 is TGTGCCAGCAGCTTGCGCGGGGGGGACACAGATACGCAGTATTTT.

This clonotype was detected only a few times. V gene TRBV20-1 combines with J gene TRBJ1-1, with D unresolved. V was pared by 3 bases and J by 1 base, with 9 bases between. Germline loops: CDR1 DFQATT, CDR2 SNEGSKA (reference sequence). The CDR3 has 13 amino acids. The CDR3 region is CSARPGTNTEAFF. Here the CDR3 DNA reads TGCAGTGCTAGGCCAGGAACGAACACTGAAGCTTTCTTT.

This clonotype was counted ten times or more. The chain combines TRBV20-1 with TRBJ1-1; D not certain. Per the germline V gene, CDR1 is DFQATT and CDR2 is SNEGSKA (reference sequence). Trimming pared 5 bases from V and 7 bases from J, leaving 20 bases between. The CDR3 loop spans 14 amino acids. This chain's CDR3 is CSAPARAAFGEAFF. CDR3 nucleotides: TGCAGTGCTCCCGCCCGGGCGGCATTCGGTGAAGCTTTCTTT.

The V gene is TRBV12-3 or TRBV12-4, the J gene TRBJ2-3; no reliable D call. Trimming pared 5 bases from V and 10 bases from J, leaving 16 bases between. CDR3 length: 13 residues. The CDR3 nucleotides read TGTGCCAGCAGTCATAGAAATAGAGACTCGCAGTATTTT. Translation: CASSHRNRDSQYF.

The gene calls are TRBV11-2 and TRBJ2-7; 7 bases map to TRBD1. Trimming took 3 bases from V and 2 from J; bases not matched to a gene: 7. This CDR3 has 15 residues. The germline CDR1 and CDR2 sequences are SGHAT and FQNNGV. CDR3 region: CASSFGQVWTYEQYF. CDR3 coding DNA: TGTGCCAGCAGCTTTGGACAGGTATGGACCTACGAGCAGTACTTC.

The chain carries TRBV6-5 and TRBJ1-2, with a weak D call TRBD1 (5 bases). V was pared by 2 bases and J by 6 bases, with 13 bases between. This CDR3 has 14 amino acids. Looked up from germline, CDR1 is MNHEY and CDR2 is SVGAGI. The CDR3 DNA sequence: TGTGCCAGCAGTTACCCGGGACGGCCCGATGGCTACACCTTC. Translation: CASSYPGRPDGYTF.

This clonotype turned up a few times. The chain uses TRBV12-3 or TRBV12-4 and TRBJ2-5; D unresolved. V dropped 1 base and J dropped 5 bases, with 8 bases sitting between them. The CDR3 spans 13 residues. The CDR3: CASSLVKKETQYF. The CDR3 DNA reads as TGTGCCAGCAGTTTAGTAAAAAAGGAGACCCAGTACTTC.

This clonotype was seen more than once but under ten times. The gene calls are TRBV18 and TRBJ2-3; D remains ambiguous. V lost 2 bases and J 4 bases, leaving 7 bases between the germline ends. Germline CDR1 KGHSH, CDR2 LQKENI. This CDR3 is 13 amino acids long. CDR3 amino acids: CASSPFGPDTQYF. CDR3 in DNA: TGTGCCAGCTCACCATTCGGCCCAGATACGCAGTATTTT.

This clonotype was detected a few times. This chain joins TRBV20-1 and TRBJ2-7; TRBD2 is a possible D gene (6 bases). V shed 0 bases and J shed 2 bases, with 14 bases lying between them. CDR3 length: 15 amino acids. CDR1 and CDR2 from the germline V gene are DFQATT and SNEGSKA (reference sequence). The CDR3 loop is CSARDPGSYTYEQYF. Here the CDR3 DNA reads TGCAGTGCTAGAGATCCCGGGAGTTATACCTACGAGCAGTACTTC.

In this sample, this clonotype turned up a few times. The CDR3, as DNA: TGTGCCAGCGAGGACGCAGATACGCAGTATTTT. Translated: CASEDADTQYF. The chain combines TRBV7-9 with TRBJ2-3, with D uncertain. The CDR3 has 11 amino acids. CDR1 and CDR2 from the germline V gene are SEHNR and FQNEAQ (reference sequence). The V end was cut by 8 bases, the J end by 4 bases, with 7 bases between.

This clonotype showed up just a few times. The chain links TRBV6-2 or TRBV6-3 to TRBJ1-1; D perhaps matches TRBD1 (6 bases). The length of the CDR3 is 12 residues. The V end was cut by 5 bases, the J end by 10 bases, with 14 bases between. From germline, CDR1 is MNHEY and CDR2 SVGEGT. The CDR3 DNA reads as TGTGCCAGCAGTGACCCAGGGGAAGGAGCTTTCTTT. As protein: CASSDPGEGAFF.

The gene calls are TRBV10-3 and TRBJ1-2; 7 bases align to TRBD1. The germline gives CDR1 ENHRY, CDR2 SYGVKD. The CDR3 contains 13 residues. V trimming: 6 bases; J trimming: 4 bases; junction bases outside the gene matches: 5. CDR3 bases: TGTGCCATCAGCCAGGGGGACAGCTATGGCTACACCTTC. The encoded protein is CAISQGDSYGYTF.

There are a few counts of this clonotype. The chain couples TRBV20-1 to TRBJ1-6; D ambiguous. V was cut by 3 bases and J by 9 bases, with 15 bases left in between. Per germline, CDR1 DFQATT and CDR2 SNEGSKA (reference sequence). This CDR3 comprises 14 residues. CDR3 in DNA: TGCAGTGCTAGTCCCCGACAAGAATCTTCACCCCTCCACTTT. Its protein product is CSASPRQESSPLHF.

The chain is built from TRBV5-6 and TRBJ2-7; D ambiguous. The V gene's germline CDR1 is SGHDT and CDR2 YYEEEE. Trimming removed 1 base from V and 3 bases from J, with 8 bases in between. The CDR3 runs 13 residues. The CDR3 region has the DNA TGTGCCAGCAGCTTGTCCTTCCACTACGAGCAGTACTTC. This sequence encodes CASSLSFHYEQYF.

The V and J genes are TRBV12-5 and TRBJ1-1; D is undetermined. CDR3 length: 13 residues. Trimming removed 3 bases from V and 3 bases from J, with 8 bases in between. CDR1 and CDR2 from the germline V gene are LGHNT and FRNRAP. The CDR3 DNA reads TGTGCTAGTGGTTTAATAAGCGACACTGAAGCTTTCTTT. It encodes CASGLISDTEAFF.

The sample holds a few counts of this clonotype. The chain links TRBV6-1 to TRBJ2-2, with D unclear. The V gene lost 8 bases and the J gene lost 6 bases, with 7 bases spanning the gap. CDR1 and CDR2 (germline): MNHNS, SASEGT. The CDR3 length is 11 residues. Written as DNA, the CDR3 is TGTGCCAGCGTCATCGCCGGGGAGCTGTTTTTT. Protein product: CASVIAGELFF.

This clonotype has a handful of counts. CDR3 sequence: CASTYTGYEQFF. The CDR3 nucleotides read TGTGCCAGCACCTATACGGGGTATGAGCAGTTCTTC. The J gene is TRBJ2-1, the V gene TRBV12-3 or TRBV12-4; TRBD2 is a possible D gene (5 bases). V dropped 7 bases and J dropped 8 bases, with 12 bases sitting between them. This CDR3 comprises 12 residues.

The chain couples TRBV11-2 to TRBJ2-3; no firm D call. With 5 bases removed from V and 0 bases from J, the gap between germline ends came to 9 bases. Germline CDR1 and CDR2: SGHAT and FQNNGV. The CDR3 contains 14 residues. The chain's CDR3 is CASSLWRSTDTQYF. The CDR3 DNA reads as TGTGCCAGCAGCCTTTGGCGGAGCACAGATACGCAGTATTTT.

There are a few counts of this clonotype. This sequence joins TRBV5-1 and TRBJ2-5; 8 bases agree with TRBD1. CDR1 is SGHRS, CDR2 YFSETQ, per germline. The CDR3 consists of 15 residues. Trimming cost V 2 bases and J 4 bases; bases outside gene matches: 7. The CDR3 DNA reads as TGCGCCAGCAGCTTTTCAGGGGGCGGAGGAGAGACCCAGTACTTC. Its translation: CASSFSGGGGETQYF.

This clonotype was picked up a small number of times. The V call is TRBV7-9, the J call TRBJ1-6; no clear D. From germline, CDR1 is SEHNR and CDR2 FQNEAQ (reference sequence). The CDR3 spans 15 residues. V lost 3 bases to trimming and J lost 8 bases, with 14 bases between them. The CDR3 protein is CASSLGILGDSPLHF. The CDR3, as DNA: TGTGCCAGCAGCTTGGGAATCCTTGGGGATTCACCCCTCCACTTT.

In this sample, this clonotype turned up a few times. V and J are TRBV29-1 and TRBJ2-7; 10 bases match TRBD1. The junction had 2 bases not matched to a gene; V was cut back by 6 bases and J by 3 bases. The CDR3 has 12 amino acids. Germline values: CDR1 SQVTM, CDR2 ANQGSEA. DNA of the CDR3: TGCAGCGTAGGGGACAGGGGCTACGAGCAGTACTTC. Its translation: CSVGDRGYEQYF.

This clonotype was detected only a few times. The V and J genes are TRBV5-1 and TRBJ1-2; unclear D gene. The CDR3 length is 16 residues. The ends were cut back, 0 bases at V and 4 bases at J, with 16 bases in the middle. Per the germline V gene, CDR1 is SGHRS and CDR2 is YFSETQ. This CDR3 is CASSLAPPVQTYGYTF. In DNA form, the CDR3 reads TGCGCCAGCAGCTTGGCCCCCCCTGTCCAGACCTATGGCTACACCTTC.

V is TRBV5-1 and J is TRBJ2-2; possible D gene TRBD1, 6 bases. In germline, CDR1 is SGHRS, CDR2 YFSETQ. The germline V and J ends were trimmed by 4 bases and 6 bases, with 10 bases remaining between them. The CDR3 runs 13 residues. The CDR3 reads CASSITGPGELFF. In nucleotides, the CDR3 is TGCGCCAGCAGCATAACAGGGCCCGGGGAGCTGTTTTTT.

The chain combines TRBV5-4 with TRBJ2-3, with 7 nucleotides matching TRBD2. The CDR3 is 16 amino acids. V lost 5 bases and J lost 2; bases outside the gene matches: 11. Germline V gene sequence: CDR1 SGHNT, CDR2 YYREEE (reference sequence). The chain's CDR3 is CASRRGGAGITDTQYF. The CDR3 coding sequence is TGTGCCAGCAGGCGGGGAGGGGCGGGGATCACAGATACGCAGTATTTT.

This clonotype has just a few counts. The genes are TRBV11-2 and TRBJ2-7, with D perhaps matching TRBD1 or TRBD2 (5 bases each). Deletions cut 2 bases from V and 7 bases from J, with 18 bases between. CDR3 size: 15 residues. CDR1 and CDR2 (germline): SGHAT, FQNNGV. CDR3 loop: CASSLWDPTSSEQYF. The CDR3 bases are TGTGCCAGCAGCTTATGGGACCCCACTTCTTCAGAGCAGTACTTC.